This T cell receptor beta chain is from a study of T-cell memory formation after mild COVID-19. This clonotype showed up just a few times. Its antigen is not identified. The CDR3 has 14 residues. The V segment lost 4 bases and the J segment 3 bases; nucleotides outside the gene matches: 6. Looked up from germline, CDR1 is SGDLS and CDR2 is YYNGEE. Via MiXCR, TCRdb re-called the 5' RACE reads, giving one row per CDR3 protein. Here the sample spans hundreds of thousands of distinct CDR3 sequences, roughly 20% being singletons. General observations from the study: The authors did not confirm SARS-CoV-2 specificity of second-wave clones peaking day 37.

Sequenced: PBMCs or a T cell subset sorted from them (not recorded which). The J gene is TRBJ2-5, the V gene TRBV9; 7 bases agree with TRBD1. This TCR derives from an adult woman who had mild COVID-19 (a few samples of this study predate the infection). Cell type and time point are not known. The CDR3, as DNA: TGTGCCAGCAGCCCCTGGGACAGAAAAGAGACCCAGTACTTC. It specifies CASSPWDRKETQYF.